The T cell receptor (beta chain) under discussion was sequenced for a study of cytomegalovirus exposure and HLA in healthy donors. The CDR3 spans 15 residues. Per the germline V gene, CDR1 is LGHNA and CDR2 is YNFKEQ. Trimming cost V 0 bases and J 4 bases, with 13 bases left between them. The study ran its PCR with 60 Vbeta and 13 Jbeta primers. Method: immunoSEQ multiplex PCR; TCRdb's copy keeps in-frame clones and lacks some. The profile covers 100,000 to 150,000 clones, with approximately 82% appearing a single time and around 1.6% taken by the ten largest. Study results and limitations: The classifier, whose performance was assessed in both the original and validation cohorts, reportedly diagnosed cytomegalovirus status with high specificity and sensitivity.

Comments on this clone: No antigen is known for it.

What was sequenced was PBMCs. The rearrangement uses TRBV4-2 and TRBJ2-7; D not resolved. The receptor's source is a female donor in good health and CMV-seronegative. The CDR3 region has the DNA TGTGCCAGCAGCCAAGATCCCGCGGCCTATTACGAGCAGTACTTC. The encoded protein is CASSQDPAAYYEQYF.